This TCR beta chain was recorded in a study of CD8+ T cells in alopecia areata. The treatment here: oral pan-JAK inhibitor, 5-10 mg twice daily. Comments on this clone: The antigen remains unidentified. Other DNA sequences from this sample encode an identical CDR3 as well.

The CDR3 has 14 residues. Trimming took 3 bases from V and 6 from J; bases not matched to a gene: 9. Germline V gene lookup returns CDR1 GTSNPN and CDR2 SVGIG (reference sequence). RNA was extracted and reverse transcribed into cDNA as the sequencing template. Profiled with immunoSEQ multiplex PCR; TCRdb holds only in-frame clones, not every one. Among 150,000 to 200,000 clones listed, roughly 60% were seen once. Overall study findings and caveats: Tofacitinib significantly reduced both scalp clonality and expanded CD8+ clones among the top 100. It was less clear whether patients shared TCRs than it was in mice, possibly because of HLA.

The V and J genes are TRBV30 and TRBJ1-2, with 8 bases lining up with TRBD1. The sample consisted of CD4+ T cells sorted from blood, taken at week 24, from a patient treated with tofacitinib. This receptor was taken from a human donor with alopecia areata. DNA for the CDR3: TGTGCCTGGAGCCTTGGACAGGGAGGCGATGGCTACACCTTC. It translates to CAWSLGQGGDGYTF.